This T cell receptor (beta chain) came from a study of blood T cell repertoires in COVID-19. Methods used by the authors: Estimates of nucleated cell counts were drawn from the amplification of reference gene primers. TCRdb's copy holds only in-frame clones and misses some; the assay was immunoSEQ multiplex PCR. The DNA was the basis for D and trimming; V, J and clone size are from that table. The top ten hold over 0.95% of the sample, which has about 65,000 clones, over 85% seen once. The ends were cut back, 4 bases at V and 3 bases at J, with 12 bases in the middle. Germline loops: CDR1 KGHSH, CDR2 LQKENI. This CDR3 spans 15 amino acids.

The receptor was isolated from a man aged 55 to 70 with acute or convalescent COVID-19. The sample taken for sequencing was peripheral blood. The chain is built from TRBV18 and TRBJ2-2; a possible D gene is TRBD1 (5 bases). In DNA form, the CDR3 reads TGTGCCAGCTCACAACAGACAGAGTACACCGGGGAGCTGTTTTTT. The encoded protein is CASSQQTEYTGELFF.